Listed here are 22 T cell receptor beta chains from one sample, sequenced in a study of OX40 agonist ivuxolimab in advanced cancers. Produced via immunoSEQ multiplex PCR; TCRdb's table is partial and in-frame only. This table has 45,000 to 65,000 clones, around 90% appearing once. Material: CD4+ or CD8+ T cells sorted from blood, obtained in a trial of the OX40 agonist ivuxolimab. These receptors all stem from an adult with an advanced solid tumor such as melanoma, head and neck, liver or kidney cancer.

CDR3 region: CASSLVEGRAEAFF. The CDR3 DNA reads as TGTGCCAGCAGCTTAGTTGAGGGCAGGGCTGAAGCTTTCTTT. The chain recombines TRBV7-6 with TRBJ1-1; possibly TRBD1 for D (5 bases). From germline, CDR1 is SGHVS and CDR2 FNYEAQ. V was cut by 1 base and J by 6 bases, with 12 bases left in between. This CDR3 region has 14 residues.

This clone showed up just once. J is TRBJ1-1 and V is TRBV6-5; a weak D match, TRBD1 (5 bases). The CDR3 spans 15 residues. Trimming removed 7 bases at V and 1 base at J, with 16 bases between. Germline CDR1 and CDR2: MNHEY and SVGAGI. Here the CDR3 DNA reads TGTGCCAGCACCCTGACCGGGACGGCGAACACTGAAGCTTTCTTT. Its protein product is CASTLTGTANTEAFF.

V usage is TRBV13 and J usage is TRBJ2-1; 13 bases map to TRBD2. There are 15 residues in the CDR3. Germline V gene lookup returns CDR1 PRHDT and CDR2 FYEKMQ (reference sequence). Trimming removed 5 bases from V and 4 bases from J; junction bases left unmatched: 2. CDR3 loop: CASSETSGGYNEQFF. The DNA for the CDR3 is TGTGCCAGCAGCGAGACTAGCGGGGGGTACAATGAGCAGTTCTTC.

The chain employs TRBV5-4 and TRBJ2-2; D is ambiguous. Trimming removed 0 bases from V and 3 bases from J, with 6 bases in between. Germline assignment: CDR1 SGHNT and CDR2 YYREEE (reference sequence). The CDR3 consists of 14 residues. CDR3 DNA sequence: TGTGCCAGCAGCTTGGAACGGTACACCGGGGAGCTGTTTTTT. Translation gives CASSLERYTGELFF.

The sample holds one count of this clone. The chain couples TRBV19 to TRBJ2-1; 12 bases agree with TRBD2. The CDR3 runs to 15 residues. Germline assignment: CDR1 LNHDA and CDR2 SQIVND (reference sequence). The junction had 4 bases not matched to a gene; V was cut back by 3 bases and J by 7 bases. CDR3 region: CASSILAGGPNEQFF. CDR3 DNA: TGTGCCAGTAGTATTCTAGCGGGAGGGCCAAATGAGCAGTTCTTC.

The rearrangement joins TRBV5-1 to TRBJ2-3; the match to TRBD1 covers 7 bases. The CDR3 has 14 amino acids. V lost 4 bases, J lost 2 bases, and 4 bases stayed unmatched. CDR1 and CDR2 (germline): SGHRS, YFSETQ. DNA for the CDR3: TGCGCCAGCAGCCCGGGACAGACCACAGATACGCAGTATTTT. Residues: CASSPGQTTDTQYF.

The DNA for the CDR3 is TGTGCCAGCAGTTTTAGCGGGACCTCCTACGAGCAGTACTTC. Translation: CASSFSGTSYEQYF. The chain uses TRBV27 and TRBJ2-7; 8 bases match TRBD2. CDR1 is MNHEY, CDR2 SMNVEV, per germline (reference sequence). Unmatched junction bases numbered 1, after V lost 3 bases and J lost 0 bases. The CDR3 runs 14 residues.

The V gene is TRBV19, the J gene TRBJ1-5; TRBD1 agrees at 7 bases. The CDR3 runs to 19 residues. The germline V gene encodes CDR1 LNHDA and CDR2 SQIVND (reference sequence). V lost 5 bases, J lost 0 bases, and 16 bases stayed unmatched. CDR3 DNA: TGTGCCAGTAGTCGACAGGGTGACTCACTCCTAATTAGCAATCAGCCCCAGCATTTT. Amino acids: CASSRQGDSLLISNQPQHF.

The chain uses TRBV11-2 and TRBJ2-1; D remains unclear. The CDR3 covers 15 residues. CDR1 and CDR2 (germline): SGHAT, FQNNGV. V was shortened by 2 bases and J by 4 bases, with 12 bases between the two germline ends. The CDR3 spells CASSLSGPTYNEQFF. CDR3 in DNA: TGTGCCAGCAGCTTAAGTGGACCCACATACAATGAGCAGTTCTTC. The full variable domain, rest sourced from reference TRBV11-2 and TRBJ2-1, is EAGVAQSPRYKIIEKRQSVAFWCNPISGHATLYWYQQILGQGPKLLIQFQNNGVVDDSQLPKDRFSAERLKGVDSTLKIQPAKLEDSAVYLCASSLSGPTYNEQFFGPGTRLTVL.

V gene TRBV13 combines with J gene TRBJ1-2; D gene uncertain. Germline V gives CDR1 PRHDT, CDR2 FYEKMQ (reference sequence). CDR3 length: 13 amino acids. Trimming took 0 bases from V and 6 from J, leaving 8 bases between them. In DNA, the CDR3 is TGTGCCAGCAGCTTAGGCTATGGAGATGGCTACACCTTC. It encodes CASSLGYGDGYTF.

The chain recombines TRBV4-1 with TRBJ2-3, with 8 bases fitting TRBD2. J was trimmed by 2 bases and V by 4 bases; bases with no gene match: 5. The CDR3 spans 15 residues. The germline V gene encodes CDR1 MGHRA and CDR2 YSYEKL. CDR3 loop: CASSPTGGFTDTQYF. CDR3 nucleotide sequence: TGCGCCAGCAGCCCGACGGGGGGGTTCACAGATACGCAGTATTTT.

The chain's CDR3 is CASSDGQMNTEAFF. The CDR3 DNA follows: TGTGCCAGCAGCGATGGACAGATGAACACTGAAGCTTTCTTT. The chain links TRBV9 to TRBJ1-1; possibly TRBD1 for D (6 bases). Germline assignment: CDR1 SGDLS and CDR2 YYNGEE. V lost 3 bases and J 0 bases, leaving 9 bases between the germline ends. This CDR3 contains 14 residues.

This chain links TRBV28 with TRBJ2-2; D gene ambiguous. The CDR3 is made up of 11 amino acids. Germline values: CDR1 MDHEN, CDR2 SYDVKM. V was cut by 6 bases and J by 4 bases, with 3 bases left in between. The CDR3 region is CASRRTGELFF. The CDR3 bases are TGTGCCAGCAGGCGCACCGGGGAGCTGTTTTTT.

This clone came up once. The V and J genes are TRBV21-1 and TRBJ1-2; TRBD1, the table's D call, was not compared with the DNA. TRBV21-1 corresponds to a pseudogene. This CDR3 spans 14 amino acids. In DNA form, the CDR3 reads TGTGCCAGCAGTCCCGGGACAGGGGTCTATGGCTACACCTTC. It yields the protein CASSPGTGVYGYTF.

The V gene is TRBV30, the J gene TRBJ1-2; D is uncertain. CDR1 GTSNPN and CDR2 SVGIG come from the germline V gene (reference sequence). The CDR3 extends over 13 amino acids. The ends were cut back, 0 bases at V and 8 bases at J, with 13 bases in the middle. The CDR3 spells CAWSVGQLWGYTF. In DNA form, the CDR3 reads TGTGCCTGGAGTGTCGGGCAACTGTGGGGCTACACCTTC.

The V call is TRBV5-5, the J call TRBJ2-6; the D is unclear. Germline assignment: CDR1 SGHKS and CDR2 YYEKEE (reference sequence). The CDR3 sequence is 14 residues long. Trimming left V 2 bases short and J 1 base short, with 4 bases between. The CDR3 region has the DNA TGTGCCAGCAGCTTCGGGTCTGGGGCCAACGTCCTGACTTTC. Amino acid sequence: CASSFGSGANVLTF.

The CDR3 DNA sequence: TGTGCCAACAGTCCGCCCCCAGAGCGGGGCCCTAACTATGGCTACACCTTC. Its protein is CANSPPPERGPNYGYTF. The chain joins TRBV7-9 to TRBJ1-2; D may be TRBD1 (5 bases). V dropped 10 bases and J dropped 0 bases, with 24 bases sitting between them. The length of the CDR3 is 17 residues. CDR1 is SEHNR and CDR2 is FQNEAQ in the germline V gene (reference sequence).

The chain uses TRBV5-4 and TRBJ2-7, with 9 bases identical to TRBD2. The CDR3 length is 15 residues. V was clipped by 4 bases and J by 1 base; unmatched bases: 6. In germline, CDR1 is SGHNT, CDR2 YYREEE (reference sequence). As DNA, the CDR3 is TGTGCCAGCAGCAGTCGGACTAGCGCTTCCTACGAGCAGTACTTC. Translated: CASSSRTSASYEQYF.

This chain joins TRBV2 and TRBJ1-5; no reliable D call. V gave up 7 bases and J gave up 7 bases, with 14 bases separating them. CDR3 size: 13 residues. Germline CDR1 SNHLY, CDR2 FYNNEI. In nucleotides, the CDR3 is TGTGCCAGCAAAGTGTCAGCGGGGCAGCCCCAGCATTTT. Translating gives CASKVSAGQPQHF. Drawing the rest from reference TRBV2 and TRBJ1-5, the complete variable domain is EPEVTQTPSHQVTQMGQEVILRCVPISNHLYFYWYRQILGQKVEFLVSFYNNEISEKSEIFDDQFSVERPDGSNFTLKIRSTKLEDSAMYFCASKVSAGQPQHFGDGTRLSIL.

The rearrangement uses TRBV2 and TRBJ2-7; the D is unclear. The V end was cut by 3 bases, the J end by 5 bases, with 8 bases between. The germline V gene encodes CDR1 SNHLY and CDR2 FYNNEI. The CDR3 runs 12 residues. The CDR3 sequence is CASSDFWNEQYF. DNA of the CDR3: TGTGCCAGCAGTGATTTTTGGAACGAGCAGTACTTC.

This clone has just a few counts. V usage is TRBV27 and J usage is TRBJ1-4, with TRBD1 as a possible D gene (6 bases). The germline V gene has CDR1 MNHEY and CDR2 SMNVEV (reference sequence). The CDR3 extends over 14 amino acids. The V end was cut by 5 bases, the J end by 8 bases, with 15 bases between. CDR3 residues: CASSPGGQYEKLFF. Written as DNA, the CDR3 is TGTGCCAGCAGTCCGGGGGGACAATACGAAAAACTGTTTTTT.

This clone was picked up one time. The V and J genes are TRBV5-5 and TRBJ1-6, with D possibly being TRBD1 (6 bases). Trimming removed 0 bases from V and 7 bases from J, with 8 bases in between. The CDR3 is 14 amino acids. Germline CDR1 reads SGHKS; CDR2 reads YYEKEE (reference sequence). The CDR3 region has the DNA TGTGCCAGCAGCTTGGACAGGGAAAATTCACCCCTCCACTTT. It is translated as CASSLDRENSPLHF.